This TCR beta chain was sequenced during a study of T-cell memory formation after mild COVID-19. Study-level results: CD4/CD8 balance characterized clones contracting day 15 to 85, and CD4+ skew characterized later expanders. CD4+ contracting clones lay mainly in CM and EM, CD8+ ones in EMRA.

This clonotype was counted a few times. The antigen is unknown. J gave up 1 base and V 6 bases, and 3 bases lay outside the gene matches. Looked up from germline, CDR1 is SEHNR and CDR2 is FQNEAQ (reference sequence). The CDR3 has 13 residues. TCRdb re-derived calls from the 5' RACE reads in MiXCR, one entry per CDR3 protein. The table lists approximately 340,000 distinct CDR3 sequences, roughly 13% of them singletons. This chain uses TRBV7-9 with TRBJ2-7; 7 bases map to TRBD2. Sequenced material: PBMCs or a T cell subset sorted from them (not recorded which). The clonotype was recovered from a man between 18 and 35 years old who had mild COVID-19 (a few samples of this study predate the infection). Cell type and time point are not known. CDR3 sequence reads: CASRGGVSYEQYF. The CDR3 DNA reads as TGTGCCAGCAGGGGGGGGGTGTCCTACGAGCAGTACTTC.